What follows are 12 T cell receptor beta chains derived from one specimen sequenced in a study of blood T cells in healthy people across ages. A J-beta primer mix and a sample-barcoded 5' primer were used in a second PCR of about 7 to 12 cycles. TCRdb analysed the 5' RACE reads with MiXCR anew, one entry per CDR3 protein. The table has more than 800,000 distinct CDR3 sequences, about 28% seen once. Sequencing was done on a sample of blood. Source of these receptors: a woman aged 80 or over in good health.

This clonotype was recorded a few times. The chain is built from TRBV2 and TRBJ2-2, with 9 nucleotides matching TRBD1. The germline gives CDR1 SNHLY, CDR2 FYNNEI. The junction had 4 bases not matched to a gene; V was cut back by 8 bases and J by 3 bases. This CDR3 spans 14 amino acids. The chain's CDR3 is CASLRDRDTGELFF. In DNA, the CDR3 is TGTGCCAGCTTAAGGGACAGGGACACCGGGGAGCTGTTTTTT.

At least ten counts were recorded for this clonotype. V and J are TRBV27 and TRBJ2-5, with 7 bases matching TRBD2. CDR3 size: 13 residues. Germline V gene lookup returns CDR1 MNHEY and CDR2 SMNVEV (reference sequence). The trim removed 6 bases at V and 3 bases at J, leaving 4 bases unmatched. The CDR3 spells CASRGRAKETQYF. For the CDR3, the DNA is TGTGCCAGCAGAGGGAGGGCAAAAGAGACCCAGTACTTC.

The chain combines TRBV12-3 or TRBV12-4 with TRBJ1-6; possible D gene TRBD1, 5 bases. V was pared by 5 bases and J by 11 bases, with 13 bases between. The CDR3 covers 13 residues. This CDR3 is CASSGPGLAPLHF. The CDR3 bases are TGTGCCAGCAGTGGGCCGGGGCTAGCACCCCTCCACTTT.

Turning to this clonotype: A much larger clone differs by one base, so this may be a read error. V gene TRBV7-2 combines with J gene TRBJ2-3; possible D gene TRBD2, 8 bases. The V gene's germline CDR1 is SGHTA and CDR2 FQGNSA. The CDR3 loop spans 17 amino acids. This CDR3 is CASSLGGRTSRTGTQYF. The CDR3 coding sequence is TGTGCCAGCAGCTTGGGGGGCAGGACTAGCAGGACAGGTACGCAGTATTTT.

Here the CDR3 reads CASSQVAGGPYTQYF. The CDR3 DNA reads as TGTGCCAGCAGCCAAGTAGCGGGGGGGCCATATACGCAGTATTTT. The rearrangement joins TRBV3-1 to TRBJ2-3, with 11 bases that match TRBD2. The CDR3 totals 15 residues. In germline, CDR1 is LGHDT, CDR2 YNNKEL (reference sequence). V was clipped by 1 base and J by 7 bases; unmatched bases: 4.

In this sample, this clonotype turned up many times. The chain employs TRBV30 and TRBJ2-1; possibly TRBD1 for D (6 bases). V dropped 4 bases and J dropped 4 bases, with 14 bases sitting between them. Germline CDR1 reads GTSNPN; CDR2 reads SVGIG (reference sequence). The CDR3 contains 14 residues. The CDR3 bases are TGTGCCTGGAAATCTGGGGGCTATTACAATGAGCAGTTCTTC. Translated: CAWKSGGYYNEQFF. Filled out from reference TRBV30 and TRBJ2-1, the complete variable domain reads SQTIHQWPATLVQPVGSPLSLECTVEGTSNPNLYWYRQAAGRGLQLLFYSVGIGQISSEVPQNLSASRPQDRQFILSSKKLLLSDSGFYLCAWKSGGYYNEQFFGPGTRLTVL.

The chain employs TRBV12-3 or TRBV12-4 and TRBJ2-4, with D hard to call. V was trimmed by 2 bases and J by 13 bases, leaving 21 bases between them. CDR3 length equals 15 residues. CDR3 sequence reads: CASSLLRISYNVQYF. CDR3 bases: TGTGCCAGCAGTTTACTTCGAATCTCCTACAATGTGCAGTACTTC.

DNA of the CDR3: TGCAGCGTTTTCGGTCCCTCCATGAACACTGAAGCTTTCTTT. It specifies CSVFGPSMNTEAFF. This chain uses TRBV29-1 with TRBJ1-1; D ambiguous. The CDR3 spans 14 residues. Germline assignment: CDR1 SQVTM and CDR2 ANQGSEA. V lost 5 bases and J 0 bases, leaving 13 bases between the germline ends.

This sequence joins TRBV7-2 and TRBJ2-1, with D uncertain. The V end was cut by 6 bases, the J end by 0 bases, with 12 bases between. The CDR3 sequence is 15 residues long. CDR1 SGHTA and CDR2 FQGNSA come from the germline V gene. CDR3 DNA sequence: TGTGCCAGCAGTTCTAGGATGTACTCCTACAATGAGCAGTTCTTC. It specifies CASSSRMYSYNEQFF.

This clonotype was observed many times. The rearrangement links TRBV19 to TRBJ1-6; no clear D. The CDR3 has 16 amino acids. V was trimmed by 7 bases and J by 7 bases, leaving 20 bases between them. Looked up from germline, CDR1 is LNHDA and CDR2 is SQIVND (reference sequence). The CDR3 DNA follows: TGTGCCAGTACCGACCGGGCAGGAGGTCGGAATTCACCCCTCCACTTT. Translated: CASTDRAGGRNSPLHF.

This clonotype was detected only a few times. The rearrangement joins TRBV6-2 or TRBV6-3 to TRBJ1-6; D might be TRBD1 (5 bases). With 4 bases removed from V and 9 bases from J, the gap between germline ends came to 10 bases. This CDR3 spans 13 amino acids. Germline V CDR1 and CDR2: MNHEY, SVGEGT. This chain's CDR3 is CASSSSGRSPLHF. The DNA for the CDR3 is TGTGCCAGCAGTTCCTCGGGGCGTTCACCCCTCCACTTT.

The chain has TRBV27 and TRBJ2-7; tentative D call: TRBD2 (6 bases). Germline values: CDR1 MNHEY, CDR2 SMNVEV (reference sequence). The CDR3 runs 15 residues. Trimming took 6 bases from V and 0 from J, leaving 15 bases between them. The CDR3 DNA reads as TGTGCCAGCAGGACTGGCGGGGAAACCTCCTACGAGCAGTACTTC. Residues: CASRTGGETSYEQYF.